These T cell receptor beta chains were read from a single sample in a study of T cells in Graves' hyperthyroidism and ophthalmopathy. TCRdb processed the multiplex PCR reads anew with MiXCR; each CDR3 protein has one entry. The sample has around 700,000 distinct CDR3 sequences, roughly a sixth seen once; the top ten hold 16%. Material: blood. These TCRs come from a woman aged 45-59 years with Graves' hyperthyroidism that later progressed to Graves' ophthalmopathy. The conserved cysteine and the conserved F or W are not part of the CDR3 here. The order of the fields is J gene, V gene, CDR3 protein.

>TRBJ2-3|TRBV5-1
ASMAGDRTDTQY
>TRBJ1-1|TRBV27
ASSRDRGVLNTEAF
>TRBJ1-1|TRBV5-6
ASSFWRTVDTEAF
>TRBJ1-5|TRBV6-1
ASSERGRGRQPQH
>TRBJ2-5|TRBV20-1
SAEQGGLETQY
>TRBJ1-1|TRBV12-3/TRBV12-4
ASSSPVNTEAF
>TRBJ2-1|TRBV2
ASSVGTGGYEQF
>TRBJ1-6|TRBV6-1
ASSEAKQASSYNSPLH
>TRBJ2-1|TRBV7-9
ASGQDSYNEQF
>TRBJ2-2|TRBV20-1
SGGGSRDPGELF
>TRBJ1-1|TRBV5-1
ASSSKRTGRNTEAS
>TRBJ2-1|TRBV13
ASSFSLVAGGSNEQF
>TRBJ1-6|TRBV12-3/TRBV12-4
ASRWAASPLH
>TRBJ2-5|TRBV30
AWKLPGAETQY
>TRBJ2-7|TRBV11-2
ASSLASSEQY
>TRBJ2-7|TRBV20-1
SAQLGQALTYEQH
>TRBJ2-3|TRBV5-1
ASSLWTRESTDTQY
>TRBJ2-3|TRBV5-1
ASSQKEGLALDTQY
>TRBJ1-6|TRBV5-1
ASSLGASSPLH
>TRBJ1-6|TRBV2
ASSRGQLRVSPLH
>TRBJ2-2|TRBV9
ASKPGLNTGELF
>TRBJ1-1|TRBV20-1
SARARGGVKAF
>TRBJ2-7|TRBV10-3
AIKNVAATYEQY
>TRBJ1-2|TRBV30
AWSMGQGYYGYT
>TRBJ1-4|TRBV6-1
ASTRQTNEKLF
>TRBJ1-5|TRBV20-1
SARVGTVSNQPQH
>TRBJ2-7|TRBV13
ASSLRPYEQY
>TRBJ1-5|TRBV9
ASSVGGGTQPQH
>TRBJ2-7|TRBV7-8
ASSLARAGFGVEQY
>TRBJ1-2|TRBV20-1
SARDSRRARFNYGYT
>TRBJ1-2|TRBV30
ALGQGRDYGYT
>TRBJ1-1|TRBV7-9
ASSLGAGALNTEAF
>TRBJ1-1|TRBV6-2/TRBV6-3
ASSYSLDGSDTNTEAF
>TRBJ1-1|TRBV5-5
ASIPRGAQFSEAF
>TRBJ2-7|TRBV7-9
ASSLLQGGSYEQY
>TRBJ1-2|TRBV29-1
SAGRDGYT
>TRBJ1-4|TRBV5-8
ASSLQGGSEKLF
>TRBJ1-6|TRBV7-9
ASSQTGTGESPLH
>TRBJ1-1|TRBV3-1
ASSQVAGGRTEAF
>TRBJ1-6|TRBV18
ASSPYYRLWNVTYNSPLH
>TRBJ2-7|TRBV3-1
ASSHTTNYEQY
>TRBJ1-2|TRBV20-1
TKTGPGDYGYT
>TRBJ2-4|TRBV2
ASTLLSGPGTDIQY
>TRBJ1-1|TRBV10-3
AISAPTGATEAF
>TRBJ1-5|TRBV19
ASTQSRTGDNQPQH
>TRBJ2-2|TRBV12-3/TRBV12-4
ASSWAGVNTGELF
>TRBJ2-5|TRBV20-1
SAREDQRETQY
>TRBJ2-7|TRBV5-6
ASSLGQGATEQY
>TRBJ2-7|TRBV12-3/TRBV12-4
ASSPGGSYEQY
>TRBJ1-1|TRBV9
ASSPRGGEGTEAF
>TRBJ2-3|TRBV6-1
ASTGSTRADTQY
>TRBJ2-7|TRBV30
AWRRGAYEQY
>TRBJ1-5|TRBV7-9
ASSRSGGAGQPQH
>TRBJ2-7|TRBV2
ASRVTGLGYEQH
>TRBJ2-3|TRBV11-2
ASSLIGGGASTDTQY
>TRBJ2-3|TRBV29-1
SAPLLTDTQY